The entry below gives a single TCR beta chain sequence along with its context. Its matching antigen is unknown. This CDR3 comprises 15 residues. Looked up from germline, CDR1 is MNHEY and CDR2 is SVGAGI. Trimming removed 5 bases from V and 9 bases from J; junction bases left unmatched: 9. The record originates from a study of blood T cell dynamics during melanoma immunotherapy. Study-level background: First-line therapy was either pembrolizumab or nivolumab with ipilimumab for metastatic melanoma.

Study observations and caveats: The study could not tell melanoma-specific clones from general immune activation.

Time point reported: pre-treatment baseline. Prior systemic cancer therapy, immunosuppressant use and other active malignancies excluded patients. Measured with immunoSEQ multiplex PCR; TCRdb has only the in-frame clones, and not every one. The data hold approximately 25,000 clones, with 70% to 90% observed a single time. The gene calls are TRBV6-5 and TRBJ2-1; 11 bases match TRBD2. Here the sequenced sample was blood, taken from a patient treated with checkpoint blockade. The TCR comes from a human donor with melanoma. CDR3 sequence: CASSRELAGVGEQFF. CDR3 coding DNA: TGTGCCAGCAGTAGGGAACTAGCGGGAGTCGGTGAGCAGTTCTTC.